The next 23 T cell receptor beta chains were all read from a single sample in a study of CD8 T cells in Susac syndrome. A quantity of about 0.45 to 1 ug RNA underwent reverse transcription using random hexamers. Each CDR3 protein is one row after TCRdb ran MiXCR on the immunoSEQ multiplex PCR reads. The sample lists some 100,000 distinct CDR3 sequences; less than 97% were seen once. The material sequenced was CD4+ T cells from PBMCs. Source of these receptors: a human donor in good health.

V usage is TRBV24-1 and J usage is TRBJ2-2; D is unresolved. CDR3 length equals 13 residues. Germline CDR1 reads KGHDR; CDR2 reads SFDVKD. V lost 3 bases and J lost 2, with 3 bases in between. CDR3 DNA sequence: TGTGCCACCAGTGATCCCAACACCGGGGAGCTGTTTTTT. Its protein is CATSDPNTGELFF.

The chain carries TRBV30 and TRBJ1-1; weak D call: TRBD1 (5 bases). V lost 5 bases to trimming and J lost 3 bases, with 13 bases between them. Germline V lookup: CDR1 GTSNPN, CDR2 SVGIG (reference sequence). The CDR3 is 13 residues long. The CDR3 loop reads CAWVIRGDTEAFF. The CDR3 DNA follows: TGTGCCTGGGTGATTAGAGGGGACACTGAAGCTTTCTTT.

The chain joins TRBV20-1 to TRBJ2-2; TRBD2 agrees at 9 bases. V lost 3 bases, J lost 4 bases, and 6 bases stayed unmatched. The CDR3 has 15 amino acids. CDR1 DFQATT and CDR2 SNEGSKA come from the germline V gene (reference sequence). As DNA, the CDR3 is TGCAGTGCTAGTCGACTAGCGGAACTCACCGGGGAGCTGTTTTTT. This encodes CSASRLAELTGELFF.

The rearrangement uses TRBV18 and TRBJ2-7; no clear D. Germline CDR1 KGHSH, CDR2 LQKENI. Trimming left V 2 bases short and J 1 base short, with 15 bases between. This CDR3 spans 16 amino acids. The CDR3 is CASSPIVGSVSYEQYF. The CDR3 DNA is TGTGCCAGCTCACCAATCGTTGGCAGCGTATCCTACGAGCAGTACTTC.

This clonotype showed up just once. The chain uses TRBV2 and TRBJ2-1; 10 bases are shared with TRBD1. The germline V gene has CDR1 SNHLY and CDR2 FYNNEI. CDR3 length equals 16 residues. With V trimmed by 2 bases and J by 4 bases, 5 bases remained unmatched. CDR3 in amino acids: CASSERDRGAYNEQFF. As DNA, the CDR3 is TGTGCCAGCAGTGAACGGGACAGGGGTGCGTACAATGAGCAGTTCTTC.

V gene TRBV3-1 combines with J gene TRBJ1-1; perhaps TRBD1 as D (5 bases). The germline V gene encodes CDR1 LGHDT and CDR2 YNNKEL (reference sequence). This CDR3 has 16 amino acids. V lost 1 base and J 1 base, leaving 13 bases between the germline ends. In DNA, the CDR3 is TGTGCCAGCAGCCAAGGAATAGGGGCAGAGAACACTGAAGCTTTCTTT. Translation: CASSQGIGAENTEAFF.

The V and J genes are TRBV5-6 and TRBJ1-2; D is unclear. CDR3 length equals 13 residues. Per the germline V gene, CDR1 is SGHDT and CDR2 is YYEEEE. V lost 6 bases and J lost 6, with 15 bases in between. Written as DNA, the CDR3 is TGTGCCAGCACCCTGGGGATGATAGATGGCTACACCTTC. This codes for CASTLGMIDGYTF.

The chain is built from TRBV5-6 and TRBJ2-7; 8 nucleotides line up with TRBD2. From germline, CDR1 is SGHDT and CDR2 YYEEEE. This CDR3 has 17 amino acids. The V segment lost 7 bases and the J segment 2 bases; nucleotides outside the gene matches: 17. In nucleotides, the CDR3 is TGTGCCAGCCCCGGCCCCCCGCGACTAGCGAAAACCTACGAGCAGTACTTC. Amino acids: CASPGPPRLAKTYEQYF.

This chain links TRBV12-3 or TRBV12-4 with TRBJ2-7; D is uncertain. Trimming stripped 4 bases from V and 0 bases from J, with 4 bases between. The CDR3 contains 12 residues. CDR3 in amino acids: CASSSDSYEQYF. The CDR3 nucleotides read TGTGCCAGCAGTTCTGACTCCTACGAGCAGTACTTC.

The CDR3 DNA reads as TGTGCCAGCAGTTTGGCAGGGGAACGAGAGACCCAGTACTTC. It specifies CASSLAGERETQYF. The chain carries TRBV25-1 and TRBJ2-5; D might be TRBD1 (6 bases). V was trimmed by 5 bases and J by 4 bases, leaving 14 bases between them. The CDR3 sequence is 14 residues long. Germline CDR1 reads MGHDK; CDR2 reads SYGVNS. Looking up the rest from reference TRBV25-1 and TRBJ2-5 gives the full variable domain: EADIYQTPRYLVIGTGKKITLECSQTMGHDKMYWYQQDPGMELHLIHYSYGVNSTEKGDLSSESTVSRIRTEHFPLTLESARPSHTSQYLCASSLAGERETQYFGPGTRLLVL.

CDR3 sequence reads: CASSPRGPITGELFF. The CDR3 bases are TGTGCCAGCTCACCGCGGGGGCCCATCACCGGGGAGCTGTTTTTT. The V call is TRBV18, the J call TRBJ2-2; possibly TRBD2 for D (7 bases). V lost 3 bases and J 4 bases, leaving 12 bases between the germline ends. Germline V CDR1 and CDR2: KGHSH, LQKENI. The CDR3 runs 15 residues. Variable domain in full (rest from reference TRBV18 and TRBJ2-2): NAGVMQNPRHLVRRRGQEARLRCSPMKGHSHVYWYRQLPEEGLKFMVYLQKENIIDESGMPKERFSAEFPKEGPSILRIQQVVRGDSAAYFCASSPRGPITGELFFGEGSRLTVL.

J is TRBJ2-3 and V is TRBV4-2, with 8 positions matching TRBD2. CDR1 and CDR2 from the germline V gene are LGHNA and YNFKEQ. V lost 3 bases, J lost 0 bases, and 5 bases stayed unmatched. The CDR3 covers 16 residues. For the CDR3, the DNA is TGTGCCAGCAGCCAGGGTAGCGGGATTAGCACAGATACGCAGTATTTT. It codes for CASSQGSGISTDTQYF.

This clonotype was recorded only once. The chain has TRBV7-2 and TRBJ2-2; either TRBD1 or TRBD2 may supply D (5 bases each). In germline, CDR1 is SGHTA, CDR2 FQGNSA. The CDR3 is 13 amino acids. Trimming removed 2 bases from V and 7 bases from J, with 8 bases in between. CDR3 sequence reads: CASSLTGLGELFF. In nucleotides, the CDR3 is TGTGCCAGCAGCTTAACGGGGCTCGGGGAGCTGTTTTTT.

This clonotype was counted a single time. The V call is TRBV12-3 or TRBV12-4, the J call TRBJ1-3, with D hard to call. The CDR3 spans 13 residues. V lost 6 bases and J 0 bases, leaving 6 bases between the germline ends. The CDR3 region has the DNA TGTGCCAGCAGGCAACTCTCTGGAAACACCATATATTTT. Protein: CASRQLSGNTIYF.

This clonotype was recorded once. This rearrangement joins TRBV3-1 to TRBJ2-1, with 9 positions matching TRBD2. Germline loops: CDR1 LGHDT, CDR2 YNNKEL (reference sequence). The CDR3 extends over 16 amino acids. Trimming at V came to 0 bases and at J to 7 bases, leaving 7 bases not matched to a gene. The CDR3 loop is CASSQDTGTSLNEQFF. CDR3 nucleotide sequence: TGTGCCAGCAGCCAAGATACCGGGACTAGCTTGAATGAGCAGTTCTTC.

The chain recombines TRBV6-5 with TRBJ2-3; TRBD1 might be the D (5 bases). Germline CDR1 reads MNHEY; CDR2 reads SVGAGI. V was shortened by 7 bases and J by 0 bases, with 11 bases between the two germline ends. There are 14 residues in the CDR3. The chain's CDR3 is CASTDRYSTDTQYF. The CDR3 DNA sequence: TGTGCCAGCACCGACAGATATAGCACAGATACGCAGTATTTT.

J is TRBJ1-6 and V is TRBV5-1; possibly TRBD1 for D (6 bases). This CDR3 region has 16 residues. V lost 4 bases, J lost 7 bases, and 18 bases lay in between. The germline V gene encodes CDR1 SGHRS and CDR2 YFSETQ. CDR3 DNA: TGCGCCAGCAGCCACCAGGACAGCGGGTCGAATTCACCCCTCCACTTT. Its translation: CASSHQDSGSNSPLHF.

J is TRBJ1-5 and V is TRBV28, with TRBD1 matching over 7 bases. The J segment lost 0 bases and the V segment lost 7 bases, leaving 12 bases of the junction unmatched. CDR1 is MDHEN, CDR2 SYDVKM, per germline. This CDR3 has 17 residues. The CDR3, as DNA: TGTGCCAGCACCCCCCCTGACAGGGCCTATAGCAATCAGCCCCAGCATTTT. Protein product: CASTPPDRAYSNQPQHF.

CDR3 protein: CASSLSGLGAGELFF. The CDR3 DNA sequence: TGTGCCAGCAGCCTTAGCGGGCTGGGGGCCGGGGAGCTGTTTTTT. The chain carries TRBV4-2 and TRBJ2-2; 7 nucleotides line up with TRBD2. The CDR3 runs 15 residues. The ends lost 4 bases at V and 6 bases at J; junction bases unmatched: 8. Germline V gene sequence: CDR1 LGHNA, CDR2 YNFKEQ.

The chain uses TRBV28 and TRBJ2-7; TRBD1 agrees at 8 bases. With 6 bases clipped from V and 6 bases from J, the junction kept 13 bases outside the gene matches. In germline, CDR1 is MDHEN, CDR2 SYDVKM. This CDR3 contains 15 residues. The CDR3 region has the DNA TGTGCCAGCAGCTTGACCGGGACAGGCTTTCCCGAGCAGTACTTC. This encodes CASSLTGTGFPEQYF.

This chain connects TRBV25-1 to TRBJ2-5; TRBD2 aligns across 8 bases. J gave up 2 bases and V 5 bases, and 7 bases lay outside the gene matches. The CDR3 runs to 15 residues. Germline V gene lookup returns CDR1 MGHDK and CDR2 SYGVNS. The CDR3 protein is CASSIRLAQQETQYF. For the CDR3, the DNA is TGTGCCAGCAGTATAAGACTAGCGCAACAAGAGACCCAGTACTTC.

The chain employs TRBV9 and TRBJ2-7, with TRBD1 identical over 9 bases. Unmatched junction bases numbered 6, after V lost 3 bases and J lost 2 bases. The CDR3 has 15 residues. From germline, CDR1 is SGDLS and CDR2 YYNGEE. CDR3 nucleotide sequence: TGTGCCAGCAGCGCAGGGGACAGGGCCCCCTACGAGCAGTACTTC. Translating it yields CASSAGDRAPYEQYF.

The chain carries TRBV7-2 and TRBJ2-3; D may be TRBD2 (5 bases). V lost 6 bases and J lost 3, with 13 bases in between. Germline V CDR1 and CDR2: SGHTA, FQGNSA. This CDR3 has 14 amino acids. CDR3 sequence: CASSLAWRTDTQYF. The CDR3 DNA reads TGTGCCAGCAGTCTAGCCTGGCGAACAGATACGCAGTATTTT.